The following is a T cell receptor (beta chain) sequence with its context. The data belong to a study of blood T cell repertoires in COVID-19. The wider study: Acute-phase and convalescent COVID-19 samples originated in the United States, Italy and Spain. From T cells, B-cell-depleted T cells, or PBMCs came the material, which was cDNA or gDNA.

CDR1 is KGHDR and CDR2 is SFDVKD in the germline V gene. V dropped 1 base and J dropped 8; count of bases not matched to a gene: 10. CDR3 length equals 16 residues. How the authors handled the data: Reference gene primer amplification in the assay estimated nucleated cell counts. Repertoires were generated with immunoSEQ multiplex PCR, while TCRdb's copy carries only in-frame clones and drops some. Clone size and V and J calls were adopted from that table, with D and trimming inferred from the DNA. Of 100,000 to 150,000 clones detected, around 81% appear once; the ten largest clones hold about 2%. Sequencing was performed on peripheral blood. This chain joins TRBV24-1 and TRBJ2-1, with 7 bases identical to TRBD2. The receptor was derived from an older man with acute or convalescent COVID-19. CDR3 sequence (DNA): TGTGCCACCAGTGATTTTTCGGGGGGTGGAAAGGATGAGCAGTTCTTC. Protein: CATSDFSGGGKDEQFF.